This T cell receptor beta chain originates from a study of early T cells in non-severe SARS-CoV-2 infection. TCRdb used MiXCR to reprocess the 5' RACE reads, holding one entry per CDR3 protein. The table includes 30,000 or so distinct CDR3 sequences, 6.6% detected once. The V gene's germline CDR1 is MDHEN and CDR2 SYDVKM. This CDR3 comprises 11 residues. V lost 6 bases and J 9 bases, leaving 12 bases between the germline ends. V gene TRBV28 combines with J gene TRBJ2-7; possibly TRBD2 for D (5 bases). This clonotype was obtained from an adult who was a healthcare worker with PCR-confirmed SARS-CoV-2 infection or an uninfected control (not recorded which). The sample taken for sequencing was whole blood. CDR3 residues: CASSYPRGQYF. In nucleotides, the CDR3 is TGTGCCAGCAGCTACCCTCGGGGGCAGTACTTC.